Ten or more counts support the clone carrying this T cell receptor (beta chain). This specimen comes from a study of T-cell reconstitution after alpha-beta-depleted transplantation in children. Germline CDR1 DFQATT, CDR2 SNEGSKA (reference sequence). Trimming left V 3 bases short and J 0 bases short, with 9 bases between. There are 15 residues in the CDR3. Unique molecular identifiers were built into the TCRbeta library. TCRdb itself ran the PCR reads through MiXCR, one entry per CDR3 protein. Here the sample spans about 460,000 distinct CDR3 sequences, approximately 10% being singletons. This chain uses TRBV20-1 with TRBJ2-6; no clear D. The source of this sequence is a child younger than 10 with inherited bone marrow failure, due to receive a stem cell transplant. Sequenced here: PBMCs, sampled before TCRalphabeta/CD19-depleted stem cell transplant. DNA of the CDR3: TGCAGTGCTAGTGAGTTGGGCTCTGGGGCCAACGTCCTGACTTTC. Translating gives CSASELGSGANVLTF.